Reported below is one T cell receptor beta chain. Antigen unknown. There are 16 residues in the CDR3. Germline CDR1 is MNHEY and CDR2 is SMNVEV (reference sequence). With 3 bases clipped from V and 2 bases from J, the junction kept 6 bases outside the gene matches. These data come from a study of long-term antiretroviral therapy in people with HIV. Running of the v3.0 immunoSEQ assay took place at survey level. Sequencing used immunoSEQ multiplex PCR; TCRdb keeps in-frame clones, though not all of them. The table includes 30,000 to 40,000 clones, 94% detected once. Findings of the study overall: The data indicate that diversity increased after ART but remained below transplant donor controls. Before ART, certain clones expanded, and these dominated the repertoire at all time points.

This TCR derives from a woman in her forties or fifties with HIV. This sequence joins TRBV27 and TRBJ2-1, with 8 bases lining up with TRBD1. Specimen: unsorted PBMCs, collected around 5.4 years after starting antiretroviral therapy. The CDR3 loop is CASSFLPDRAYNEQFF. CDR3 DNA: TGTGCCAGCAGTTTTCTCCCGGACAGGGCCTACAATGAGCAGTTCTTC.